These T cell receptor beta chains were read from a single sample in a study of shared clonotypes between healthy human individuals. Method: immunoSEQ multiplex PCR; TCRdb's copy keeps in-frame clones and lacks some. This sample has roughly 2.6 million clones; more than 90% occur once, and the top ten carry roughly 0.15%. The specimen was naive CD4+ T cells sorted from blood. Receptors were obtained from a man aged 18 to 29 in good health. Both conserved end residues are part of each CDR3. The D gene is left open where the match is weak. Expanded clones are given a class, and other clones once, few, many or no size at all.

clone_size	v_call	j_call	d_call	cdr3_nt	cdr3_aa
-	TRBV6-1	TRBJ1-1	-	TGTGCCAGCAGTGCCATCTTCGCTTTCTTT	CASSAIFAFF
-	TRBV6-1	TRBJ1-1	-	TGTGCCAGCAGGGGGACTGCGATGAACACTGAAGCTTTCTTT	CASRGTAMNTEAFF
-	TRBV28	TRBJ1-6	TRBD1	TGTGCCAGCAGTCCCCGGACAGGTACAAAGGAAGGCCACTTT	CASSPRTGTKEGHF
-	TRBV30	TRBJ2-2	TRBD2	TGTGCCTGGACCAGCGGGAGAGGTACCGGGGAGCTGTTTTTT	CAWTSGRGTGELFF
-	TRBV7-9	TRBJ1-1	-	TGTGCCAGCAGCCCCGAACAGGGAAGGGGAACTGAAGCTTTCTTT	CASSPEQGRGTEAFF
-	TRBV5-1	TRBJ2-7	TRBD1	TGCGCCAGCAGCCACGACAGGGGTAGTCAGCAGTACTTC	CASSHDRGSQQYF
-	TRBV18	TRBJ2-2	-	TGTGCCAGCTCACCTATTACTCCCGGGGAGCTGTTTTTT	CASSPITPGELFF
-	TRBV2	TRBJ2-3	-	TGTGCCAGCTCGTTAGCAGATACGCAGTATTTT	CASSLADTQYF
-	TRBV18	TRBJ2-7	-	TGTGCCAGCTCACCATCAGAGGGCAACGAGCAGTACTTC	CASSPSEGNEQYF
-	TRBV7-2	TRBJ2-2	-	TGTGCCAGCAGCTTAGTGGGACTTGTAAACACCGGGGAGCTGTTTTTT	CASSLVGLVNTGELFF
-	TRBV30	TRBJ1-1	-	TGTGCCTGGAGTACAACAGGGAGTACTGAAGCTTTCTTT	CAWSTTGSTEAFF
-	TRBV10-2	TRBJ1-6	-	TGCGCCAGCAGTGAGTCTGGGGGAATCACTTCACCCCTCCACTTT	CASSESGGITSPLHF
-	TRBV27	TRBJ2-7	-	TGTGCCAGCAGTGTGATGTTTAGCAGCTACGAGCAGTACTTC	CASSVMFSSYEQYF
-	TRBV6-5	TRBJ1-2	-	TGTGCCAGCACCTCGACAGGAGCTAACTATGGCTACACCTTC	CASTSTGANYGYTF
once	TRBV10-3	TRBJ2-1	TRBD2	TGTGCCATCAGCGGGGCTAGCGGGGGGTACAATGAGCAGTTCTTC	CAISGASGGYNEQFF
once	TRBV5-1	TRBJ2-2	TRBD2	TGCGCCAGCAGCAGGGACTACGGGACCGGGGAGCTGTTTTTT	CASSRDYGTGELFF
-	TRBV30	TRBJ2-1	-	TGTGCCTCCCGCCGGGGGTCCTACAATGAGCAGTTCTTC	CASRRGSYNEQFF
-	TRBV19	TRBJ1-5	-	TGTGCCAGTAGCCCTACTGACGGATATAGCAATCAGCCCCAGCATTTT	CASSPTDGYSNQPQHF
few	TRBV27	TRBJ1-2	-	TGTGCCAGCAGTTTCGACAGAGACTATGGCTACACCTTC	CASSFDRDYGYTF
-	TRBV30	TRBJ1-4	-	TGTGCCTGGACCGGCGGACCGTTCGAAAAACTGTTTTTT	CAWTGGPFEKLFF
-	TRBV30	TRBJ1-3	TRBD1	TGTGCCTGGGATCATAGACAGGGTCGCTCTGGAAACACCATATATTTT	CAWDHRQGRSGNTIYF
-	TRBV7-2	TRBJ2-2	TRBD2	TGTGCCAGCAGCCAGGGACTAGATGGTGACACCGGGGAGCTGTTTTTT	CASSQGLDGDTGELFF
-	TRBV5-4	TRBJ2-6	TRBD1	TGTGCCAGCAGCTTGGTCTGGACAGGGGGCTCTGGGGCCAACGTCCTGACTTTC	CASSLVWTGGSGANVLTF
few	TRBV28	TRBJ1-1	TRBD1	TGTGCCAGCAACGCACAGGGGGCGAACACTGAAGCTTTCTTT	CASNAQGANTEAFF
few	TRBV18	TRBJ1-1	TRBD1	TGTGCCAGCTCACCTACGGGACAGGGCGGCGAAGCTTTCTTT	CASSPTGQGGEAFF
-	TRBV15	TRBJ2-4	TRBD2	TGTGCCACCAGCTCCACCGACGGACTAGCGGGAGGGGGCAAAAACATTCAGTACTTC	CATSSTDGLAGGGKNIQYF
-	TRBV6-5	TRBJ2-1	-	TGTGCCACCCTGGGGCGGGCTGGGGATGAGCAGTTCTTC	CATLGRAGDEQFF
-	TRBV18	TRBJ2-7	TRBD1	TGTGCCAGCTCACCGGCCGGGACAGGATCCTACGAGCAGTACTTC	CASSPAGTGSYEQYF
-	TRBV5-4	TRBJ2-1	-	TGTGCCAGCAGCTCAAAACAGGGTAGTGAGCAGTTCTTC	CASSSKQGSEQFF
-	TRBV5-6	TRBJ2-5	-	TGTGCCAGCGGCCCCCTAGGACAGGGGATAGCGGGAGGTGAGACCCAGTACTTC	CASGPLGQGIAGGETQYF
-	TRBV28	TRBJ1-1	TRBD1	TGTGCCAGCAGTTCCGGCCTCGGACAGGAGAACACTGAAGCTTTCTTT	CASSSGLGQENTEAFF
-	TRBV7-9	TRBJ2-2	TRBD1	TGTGCCAGCAGCTTACTAGGGACAGGGGACACCGGGGAGCTGTTTTTT	CASSLLGTGDTGELFF
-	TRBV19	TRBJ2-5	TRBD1	TGTGCCAGTAGTGCAGGGGGAGAGACCCAGTACTTC	CASSAGGETQYF
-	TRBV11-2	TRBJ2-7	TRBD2	TGTGCCAGCAGCCTAGGGGTATTGGCTAGCGGGGCCAACGAGCAGTACTTC	CASSLGVLASGANEQYF
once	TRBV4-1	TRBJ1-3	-	TGCGCCAGCAGCCAAGCTACGGTTGGAAACACCATATATTTT	CASSQATVGNTIYF
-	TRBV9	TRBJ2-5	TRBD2	TGTGCCAGCAGCGGCCCTCGACTAGCGGGGCAAGAGACCCAGTACTTC	CASSGPRLAGQETQYF
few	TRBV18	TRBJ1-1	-	TGTGCCAGCTCACCAAGTCAGCTTGAAGCTTTCTTT	CASSPSQLEAFF
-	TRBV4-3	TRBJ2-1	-	TGCGCCAGCAGCCAAGGCAGTGGTAGTGACAGCGGTGAGCAGTTCTTC	CASSQGSGSDSGEQFF
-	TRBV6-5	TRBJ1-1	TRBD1	TGTGCCAGCAGTTACTCCTCGACAGGGGTTGGAGGAGCTTTCTTT	CASSYSSTGVGGAFF
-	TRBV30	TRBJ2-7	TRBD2	TGTGCCTGGAGTGTTGGACTAGCGGGAGTCGAGCAGTACTTC	CAWSVGLAGVEQYF
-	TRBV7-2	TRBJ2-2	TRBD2	TGTGCCAGCAGCCAGCGGGGGAGGGGACGGGCCACCGGGGAGCTGTTTTTT	CASSQRGRGRATGELFF
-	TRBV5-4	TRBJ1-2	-	TGTGCCAGCAGCTTGGGGCCGCGCCTAAGCGACTATGGCTACACCTTC	CASSLGPRLSDYGYTF
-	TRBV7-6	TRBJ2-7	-	TGTGCCAGCAGCCCACGGGGTCGGGATCGCTACGAGCAGTACTTC	CASSPRGRDRYEQYF
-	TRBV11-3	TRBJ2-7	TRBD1	TGTGCCAGCAGCTTTGGGGACAGACCAATGGAGCAGTACTTC	CASSFGDRPMEQYF
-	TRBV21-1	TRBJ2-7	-	TGTGCCAGCAGCAAACTCACCCCCCGGGACAGACCCTACGAGCAGTACTTC	CASSKLTPRDRPYEQYF
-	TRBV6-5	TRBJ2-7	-	TGTGCCAGCAGCTACCGGGGCTCCTACGAGCAGTACTTC	CASSYRGSYEQYF
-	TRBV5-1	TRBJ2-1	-	TGCGCCAGCAGCTTGCAGTCTACTGGGAATGAGCAGTTCTTC	CASSLQSTGNEQFF
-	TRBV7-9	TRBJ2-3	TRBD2	TGTGCCAGCAGCTTAGGTCGTCTAGCGGGGGCCTTAGGAGATACGCAGTATTTT	CASSLGRLAGALGDTQYF
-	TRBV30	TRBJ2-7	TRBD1	TGTGCCTGGAGTAAGCCCGGGACAGGGTACGAGCAGTACTTC	CAWSKPGTGYEQYF
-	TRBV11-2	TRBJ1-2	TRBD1	TGTGCCAGCAGCTTAACCATGGGACAGAGCTATGGCTACACCTTC	CASSLTMGQSYGYTF
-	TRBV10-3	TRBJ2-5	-	TGTGCCATCAGTTTACAGGGAGGAGAGACCCAGTACTTC	CAISLQGGETQYF
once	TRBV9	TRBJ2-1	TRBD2	TGTGCCAGCAGCGTAGGCCTAGCGGGGGTACAAATACAGAGGGATGAGCAGTTCTTC	CASSVGLAGVQIQRDEQFF
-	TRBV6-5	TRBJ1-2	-	TGTGCCAGCAACTCTGGGACACGCGTCGCTAAGGGCTACACCTTC	CASNSGTRVAKGYTF
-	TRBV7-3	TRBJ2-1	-	TGTGCCAGCAGTCTAACGGGACTGCAAAATGAGCAGTTCTTC	CASSLTGLQNEQFF
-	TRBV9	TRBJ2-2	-	TGTGCCAGCAGCCTGACAGACACCGGGGAGCTGTTTTTT	CASSLTDTGELFF
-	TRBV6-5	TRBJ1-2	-	TGTGCCAGCACCAGGGGCGCGGAGGGCTACACCTTC	CASTRGAEGYTF